Listed here are 3 T cell receptor beta chains from one sample, sequenced in a study of T cell repertoires in cytomegalovirus infection (dated by TCRdb to between 2018 and 2021). Reads for this sample came from an Illumina HiSeq 1500. The public reads were reprocessed in TCRdb via fastp at Q25 and MiXCR, keeping in-frame beta chains. CDR3 protein duplicates are merged, each entry listing the most common genes and DNA. The table for this sample lists 290,000 or so distinct CDR3 sequences; roughly a tenth of them were counted only once. The ten largest clones take up 2.5% of the sample. The sample consisted of PBMCs. The receptors shown here come from a human donor in good health (CMV status not recorded). Some clones in this sample may be carry-over from other donors' samples.

The chain couples TRBV4-1 to TRBJ1-2, with 9 bases identical to TRBD1. V gave up 1 base and J gave up 2 bases; unmatched junction bases: 8. CDR1 and CDR2 from the germline V gene are MGHRA and YSYEKL. The CDR3 length is 17 residues. The CDR3 protein is CASSQVGTGLRNYGYTF. The CDR3 DNA reads TGCGCCAGCAGCCAAGTCGGGACAGGGTTGCGGAACTATGGCTACACCTTC.

At least ten counts were recorded for this clonotype. The chain uses TRBV20-1 and TRBJ2-1, with D possibly being TRBD1 (5 bases). Germline values: CDR1 DFQATT, CDR2 SNEGSKA (reference sequence). V lost 0 bases and J 0 bases, leaving 15 bases between the germline ends. The CDR3 consists of 17 residues. The CDR3 here is CSARDNARQTSYNEQFF. CDR3 DNA sequence: TGCAGTGCTAGAGATAACGCTCGACAGACCTCCTACAATGAGCAGTTCTTC.

At least ten counts were recorded for this clonotype. V gene TRBV6-2 or TRBV6-3 combines with J gene TRBJ2-1; TRBD2 matches 13 bases. V was pared by 6 bases and J by 1 base, with 18 bases of the junction left unmatched. The CDR3 runs to 21 residues. The germline gives CDR1 MNHEY, CDR2 SVGEGT. The CDR3 protein is CASRRLAGGFQSPVSYNEQFF. CDR3 DNA: TGTGCCAGCAGGAGACTAGCGGGGGGCTTTCAATCGCCCGTTTCCTACAATGAGCAGTTCTTC.